Following are 24 T cell receptor beta chains from one sample sequenced in a study of T cell responses to AZD1222 COVID-19 vaccine. The method was immunoSEQ multiplex PCR; TCRdb's version includes in-frame clones alone and lacks a portion of them. This table has approximately 73,000 clones, 65% to 85% appearing once. The material sequenced was peripheral blood, taken on day 0 of AZD1222 vaccination. The receptors come from an adult in good health.

The chain recombines TRBV19 with TRBJ1-6, with 7 bases that match TRBD1. The CDR3 is 15 residues long. With V trimmed by 5 bases and J by 14 bases, 15 bases remained unmatched. Germline-derived CDR1 and CDR2 are LNHDA and SQIVND (reference sequence). Here the CDR3 reads CASSPGTAALGSLHF. The CDR3 bases are TGTGCCAGTAGTCCCGGGACAGCCGCCTTGGGGTCCCTCCACTTT.

DNA of the CDR3: TGCGCCAGCAGCCAAGATTTTACTAGCGGGGCCGGGGAGCTGTTTTTT. The encoded protein is CASSQDFTSGAGELFF. V is TRBV4-3 and J is TRBJ2-2; 10 bases align to TRBD2. Germline CDR1 is LGHNA and CDR2 is YSLEER. The CDR3 contains 16 residues. V gave up 0 bases and J gave up 6 bases; unmatched junction bases: 4.

The chain recombines TRBV4-1 with TRBJ2-1; no firm D call. Trimming took off 1 base at V and 3 bases at J, with 10 bases between the two ends. The V gene's germline CDR1 is MGHRA and CDR2 YSYEKL. The CDR3 is 15 residues long. CDR3 loop: CASSQGAYYYNEQFF. The CDR3 nucleotides are TGCGCCAGCAGCCAAGGAGCCTACTACTACAATGAGCAGTTCTTC.

This clone was seen once. DNA for the CDR3: TGTGCCAGCAGCCAAGGAAACAGGGACTTCTATGGCTACACCTTC. Its protein is CASSQGNRDFYGYTF. V gene TRBV4-2 combines with J gene TRBJ1-2; maybe TRBD1 (6 bases). V lost 1 base and J lost 4, with 13 bases in between. Per germline, CDR1 LGHNA and CDR2 YNFKEQ. This CDR3 comprises 15 residues.

V gene TRBV5-1 combines with J gene TRBJ1-2; no firm D call. The CDR3 covers 15 residues. V lost 0 bases to trimming and J lost 0 bases, with 9 bases between them. Germline-derived CDR1 and CDR2 are SGHRS and YFSETQ. As DNA, the CDR3 is TGCGCCAGCAGCTTGGGCAGCAGAGCTAACTATGGCTACACCTTC. It codes for CASSLGSRANYGYTF.

V is TRBV29-1 and J is TRBJ1-3, with D unresolved. Between the trimmed V and J ends, which lost 5 bases and 1 base, there was a span of 3 bases. Germline V gene sequence: CDR1 SQVTM, CDR2 ANQGSEA. The length of the CDR3 is 11 residues. The CDR3 DNA reads TGCAGCGTTCTTTCTGGAAACACCATATATTTT. This sequence encodes CSVLSGNTIYF.

On this clone itself: In the same sample, other DNA sequences code for this CDR3. The chain is built from TRBV2 and TRBJ1-1; 7 bases align to TRBD1. The V gene end was trimmed by 4 bases and the J gene end by 1 base; junction bases not matched to a gene: 0. CDR3 length: 13 amino acids. Germline assignment: CDR1 SNHLY and CDR2 FYNNEI. CDR3 DNA sequence: TGTGCCAGCAGTGGACAGGGGAACACTGAAGCTTTCTTT. Its translation is CASSGQGNTEAFF.

V gene TRBV19 combines with J gene TRBJ1-4; 7 bases are a match to TRBD1. Germline-derived CDR1 and CDR2 are LNHDA and SQIVND (reference sequence). V shed 3 bases, J shed 5 bases, and the junction held 3 bases outside the gene matches. The CDR3 length is 14 residues. CDR3 nucleotides: TGTGCCAGTAGTATCCGGGACAGAAATGAAAAACTGTTTTTT. Its translation is CASSIRDRNEKLFF.

The CDR3 DNA sequence: TGTGCCTCGACGAGCGGGTATGAGCAGTTCTTC. As protein: CASTSGYEQFF. The V gene is TRBV6-6, the J gene TRBJ2-1, with a weak D call TRBD2 (6 bases). V was pared by 11 bases and J by 8 bases, with 13 bases between. This CDR3 spans 11 amino acids. From germline, CDR1 is MNHNY and CDR2 SVGAGI (reference sequence).

The V call is TRBV3-1 (or the pseudogene TRBV3-2), the J call TRBJ2-2; no clear D. This CDR3 has 14 amino acids. With 4 bases removed from V and 3 bases from J, the gap between germline ends came to 9 bases. Germline loops: CDR1 LGHDT, CDR2 YNNKEL (reference sequence). CDR3: CASSRATDTGELFF. The CDR3 bases are TGTGCCAGCAGCCGAGCAACTGACACCGGGGAGCTGTTTTTT.

This sequence joins TRBV5-1 and TRBJ2-2; TRBD1 matches 7 bases. CDR1 and CDR2 from the germline V gene are SGHRS and YFSETQ. CDR3 length equals 15 residues. Trimming cost V 0 bases and J 5 bases; bases outside gene matches: 4. The CDR3 loop reads CASSLEGGRTGELFF. In DNA form, the CDR3 reads TGCGCCAGCAGCTTGGAAGGGGGCCGGACCGGGGAGCTGTTTTTT.

This clone showed up just once. The chain combines TRBV7-9 with TRBJ1-5; no firm D call. V lost 6 bases, J lost 3 bases, and 18 bases lay in between. CDR1 and CDR2 from the germline V gene are SEHNR and FQNEAQ (reference sequence). The CDR3 consists of 16 residues. The CDR3 loop is CASSPSSGGFNQPQHF. DNA for the CDR3: TGTGCCAGCAGTCCGTCCTCAGGAGGTTTCAATCAGCCCCAGCATTTT.

The count of this clone is one. The genes are TRBV5-1 and TRBJ1-6; weak D call: TRBD1 (6 bases). Germline assignment: CDR1 SGHRS and CDR2 YFSETQ. This CDR3 spans 14 amino acids. V shed 4 bases and J shed 11 bases, with 16 bases lying between them. CDR3 nucleotide sequence: TGCGCCAGCAGCCCGCAGGGTGAGGGGGCACCCCTCCACTTT. Protein sequence: CASSPQGEGAPLHF.

The rearrangement joins TRBV4-2 to TRBJ1-4; maybe TRBD1 (6 bases). The length of the CDR3 is 16 residues. V lost 0 bases, J lost 7 bases, and 15 bases lay in between. Germline CDR1 LGHNA, CDR2 YNFKEQ. The CDR3 DNA sequence: TGTGCCAGCAGCCAAGATAGGGGGGATCTTGGTGAAAAACTGTTTTTT. Protein: CASSQDRGDLGEKLFF.

This rearrangement joins TRBV5-1 to TRBJ2-1, with TRBD1 matching 8 bases. CDR1 SGHRS and CDR2 YFSETQ come from the germline V gene. The V and J ends lost 4 bases and 6 bases, in that order; junction bases with no gene match: 6. CDR3 size: 14 residues. The CDR3, as DNA: TGCGCCAGCAGCCCTGGGACAGGAGGCAATGAGCAGTTCTTC. Protein: CASSPGTGGNEQFF.

V and J are TRBV7-3 and TRBJ1-1; TRBD1 might be the D (5 bases). The germline gives CDR1 SGHTA, CDR2 FQGTGA. Trimming took off 1 base at V and 4 bases at J, with 10 bases between the two ends. CDR3 length equals 14 residues. The chain's CDR3 is CASSLKGSSTEAFF. DNA of the CDR3: TGTGCCAGCAGCTTAAAGGGGTCGAGCACTGAAGCTTTCTTT.

J is TRBJ1-1 and V is TRBV5-1; 7 bases fit TRBD1. V was pared by 4 bases and J by 1 base, with 13 bases of the junction left unmatched. CDR1 SGHRS and CDR2 YFSETQ come from the germline V gene. The CDR3 has 17 residues. The chain's CDR3 is CASSVRGWGPGNTEAFF. CDR3 in DNA: TGCGCCAGCAGCGTCAGGGGGTGGGGTCCAGGGAACACTGAAGCTTTCTTT.

This CDR3 reads CASSLSHGRPNEAFF. In DNA, the CDR3 is TGTGCCAGCAGCTTAAGTCACGGGCGGCCCAATGAAGCTTTCTTT. The chain uses TRBV7-3 and TRBJ1-1; no firm D call. V gave up 1 base and J gave up 7 bases, with 16 bases separating them. CDR1 is SGHTA and CDR2 is FQGTGA in the germline V gene. The CDR3 has 15 amino acids. Full variable domain (missing parts from reference TRBV7-3 and TRBJ1-1): GAGVSQTPSNKVTEKGKYVELRCDPISGHTALYWYRQSLGQGPEFLIYFQGTGAADDSGLPNDRFFAVRPEGSVSTLKIQRTERGDSAVYLCASSLSHGRPNEAFFGQGTRLTVV.

This clone was counted between two and nine times. Other DNA sequences in this specimen translate into the identical CDR3. The rearrangement links TRBV2 to TRBJ2-7; 10 bases fit TRBD2. The CDR3 spans 14 residues. Germline loops: CDR1 SNHLY, CDR2 FYNNEI. J gave up 2 bases and V 6 bases, and 4 bases lay outside the gene matches. The DNA for the CDR3 is TGTGCCAGCAGGCCGGGACTAGCGACCTACGAGCAGTACTTC. Amino acids: CASRPGLATYEQYF. The whole variable domain, remainder taken from reference TRBV2 and TRBJ2-7, is EPEVTQTPSHQVTQMGQEVILRCVPISNHLYFYWYRQILGQKVEFLVSFYNNEISEKSEIFDDQFSVERPDGSNFTLKIRSTKLEDSAMYFCASRPGLATYEQYFGPGTRLTVT.

The chain uses TRBV11-3 and TRBJ1-3; D is ambiguous. CDR3 size: 16 residues. Germline V gene data show CDR1 as SGHNT and CDR2 as YENEEA. Trimming left V 6 bases short and J 0 bases short, with 15 bases between. In DNA form, the CDR3 reads TGTGCCAGCAGTTCTTCAACCGGTGCCTCTGGAAACACCATATATTTT. Translating it yields CASSSSTGASGNTIYF.

The genes are TRBV5-4 and TRBJ2-7; D could derive from TRBD1 or TRBD2 (6 bases each). Germline V lookup: CDR1 SGHNT, CDR2 YYREEE (reference sequence). CDR3 length: 16 residues. The ends were cut back, 0 bases at V and 3 bases at J, with 16 bases in the middle. The CDR3 DNA reads TGTGCCAGCAGCTTGGTAGGAGGGGGGACTTACTACGAGCAGTACTTC. Its protein product is CASSLVGGGTYYEQYF.

This chain uses TRBV12-5 with TRBJ2-1; the D gene is possibly TRBD1 (6 bases). Germline V gene sequence: CDR1 LGHNT, CDR2 FRNRAP. The V and J ends lost 6 bases and 3 bases respectively, with 21 bases between them. The CDR3 contains 17 residues. CDR3 sequence reads: CASGSYRGDKYYNEQFF. CDR3 coding DNA: TGTGCTAGTGGCTCGTACCGAGGGGACAAGTACTACAATGAGCAGTTCTTC.

This rearrangement joins TRBV30 to TRBJ2-5, with 13 bases aligning to TRBD2. The CDR3 contains 15 residues. J gave up 5 bases and V 8 bases, and 11 bases lay outside the gene matches. Germline assignment: CDR1 GTSNPN and CDR2 SVGIG (reference sequence). CDR3 loop: CASGTSGAQGETQYF. CDR3 in DNA: TGTGCCAGTGGGACTAGCGGGGCTCAGGGGGAGACCCAGTACTTC. Drawing the rest from reference TRBV30 and TRBJ2-5, the complete variable domain is SQTIHQWPATLVQPVGSPLSLECTVEGTSNPNLYWYRQAAGRGLQLLFYSVGIGQISSEVPQNLSASRPQDRQFILSSKKLLLSDSGFYLCASGTSGAQGETQYFGPGTRLLVL.

CDR3 DNA: TGTGCCAGCAGTCTCCAGGAAAGCTATGGCTACACCTTC. Encoded protein: CASSLQESYGYTF. The chain carries TRBV2 and TRBJ1-2; the D is unclear. V lost 5 bases to trimming and J lost 4 bases, with 11 bases between them. This CDR3 has 13 residues. Germline V lookup: CDR1 SNHLY, CDR2 FYNNEI.